This T cell receptor beta chain was profiled in a study of beta chain features in type 1 diabetes. Study-wide background: Healthy donors and patients showed comparable age, gender and cell yields. Findings and limits, study-wide: Type 1 diabetes patients showed a moderate but significant shortening of TCRB CDR3s in all four CD4+ subsets.

Deletions cut 3 bases from V and 13 bases from J, with 12 bases between. Germline lookup yields CDR1 GTSNPN and CDR2 SVGIG (reference sequence). The CDR3 spans 11 residues. Each of the CD4+ naive, central memory, regulatory and stem cell-like memory populations was sorted via CD45RO/CCR7/CD25/CD127/CD95/CD27. Expressed TCRB transcripts were sequenced because the entire RNA isolate underwent reverse transcription. The table came from immunoSEQ multiplex PCR; TCRdb's copy has only in-frame clones and leaves some out. The sample consists of over 300,000 clones, about a tenth of them appearing once. This clone came up many times. Its cognate antigen is unknown.

What was sequenced was central memory CD4+ T cells from blood. The origin of this receptor is a man younger than 40 with type 1 diabetes. This chain connects TRBV30 to TRBJ1-4, with D unclear. The CDR3 region is CAWSPGGRLFF. As DNA, the CDR3 is TGTGCCTGGAGCCCCGGAGGCAGACTGTTTTTT.